Listed below are T cell receptor beta chains from one sample, sequenced in a study of long-term antiretroviral therapy in people with HIV. Sequencing was performed with immunoSEQ multiplex PCR; in TCRdb, only in-frame clones are kept and a portion is missing. This table holds under 30,000 clones, approximately 94% found once. This specimen was unsorted PBMCs, taken more than 7.3 years after starting antiretroviral therapy. Receptors were obtained from a man in his forties or fifties with HIV. The conserved cysteine and the conserved F or W are not part of the CDR3 here. Each record gives: CDR3 length, V gene, CDR3 protein.

12 TRBV27 ASSLYRTGDTQY
14 TRBV27 ASSLSPGQGTGELF
12 TRBV19 ASSICRQGAGQY
11 TRBV28 ASSLPQGTHKH
11 TRBV5-6 ASSFVLAGEQF
11 TRBV5-4 ASSFRAVNEQF
11 TRBV30 AWSLAGGDEQY
11 TRBV6-1 SHGQAQNTEAF
13 TRBV6-5 ASSYMLGGRGGYT
13 TRBV27 ASRFSGVNTGELF
10 TRBV15 ATSSAQDTQY
10 TRBV14 ASSQVFDEQY
12 TRBV28 ASREAGNSYEQY
13 TRBV5-5 ASSEPDRGRETQY
9 TRBV5-1 ASSLDGEQY
15 TRBV5-1 ASSVGTGEYYNSPLH
11 TRBV5-4 ASSGPDHNEQF
13 TRBV19 ASSIRQASADTQY
12 TRBV7-2 ASSSARGNTEAF
13 TRBV5-6 ASSRGPYLTDTQY
12 TRBV27 ASSRQGSNQPQH
13 TRBV11-2 ASSLGGASTDTQY
11 TRBV6-5 ASSYDVTQPQH
12 TRBV4-1 ASSHAGDRGEAF